The 29 T cell receptor beta chains below all came from one sample that was sequenced in a study of radiation and T cells in renal cell carcinoma. The sample's time point: blood 4 weeks post-SBRT, at nephrectomy. Described treatment: 15 Gy SBRT to primary tumor, nephrectomy 4 weeks later. Sequenced by immunoSEQ multiplex PCR; TCRdb stores in-frame clones only, minus some. This table has around 29,000 clones, 81% appearing once. The sample here was blood, taken from a patient whose treatment included radiotherapy and nephrectomy. Every receptor here comes from a man aged 60 to 69 with renal cell carcinoma.

This chain uses TRBV29-1 with TRBJ2-5; D not resolved. V dropped 3 bases and J dropped 5 bases, with 13 bases sitting between them. CDR3 length equals 13 residues. From germline, CDR1 is SQVTM and CDR2 ANQGSEA. CDR3 DNA sequence: TGCAGCGTTGAGGGTTGGTCTCGGGAGACCCAGTACTTC. This encodes CSVEGWSRETQYF.

CDR3 sequence: CASSPQTGSAEAFF. Written as DNA, the CDR3 is TGTGCCAGCAGCCCACAGACAGGGAGCGCTGAAGCTTTCTTT. V and J are TRBV7-2 and TRBJ1-1; 7 bases are a match to TRBD1. Germline values: CDR1 SGHTA, CDR2 FQGNSA. This CDR3 region has 14 residues. V trimming: 5 bases; J trimming: 6 bases; junction bases outside the gene matches: 9.

This clone was observed a single time. The chain is built from TRBV5-4 and TRBJ2-3; TRBD1 matches 8 bases. This CDR3 has 15 residues. The J segment lost 4 bases and the V segment lost 1 base, leaving 5 bases of the junction unmatched. CDR1 is SGHNT, CDR2 YYREEE, per germline (reference sequence). This chain's CDR3 is CASSLSQGEADTQYF. The DNA of the CDR3 is TGTGCCAGCAGCTTGTCACAGGGGGAGGCAGATACGCAGTATTTT.

This chain uses TRBV2 with TRBJ2-5; a weak D match, TRBD2 (5 bases). Looked up from germline, CDR1 is SNHLY and CDR2 is FYNNEI. The CDR3 is 14 residues long. V lost 6 bases and J lost 5, with 16 bases in between. The CDR3 is CASSRLITEETQYF. The CDR3 bases are TGTGCCAGCAGCCGACTAATAACTGAGGAGACCCAGTACTTC.

This sequence joins TRBV11-2 and TRBJ2-1; TRBD2 matches at 12 bases. Germline V gene data show CDR1 as SGHAT and CDR2 as FQNNGV. J was trimmed by 8 bases and V by 5 bases; bases with no gene match: 10. This CDR3 region has 16 residues. The chain's CDR3 is CASSRTSGKGADEQFF. The DNA of the CDR3 is TGTGCCAGCAGCAGGACTAGCGGGAAAGGGGCTGATGAGCAGTTCTTC.

J is TRBJ1-2 and V is TRBV7-6; 8 bases fit TRBD1. With 5 bases clipped from V and 4 bases from J, the junction kept 9 bases outside the gene matches. Per germline, CDR1 SGHVS and CDR2 FNYEAQ. The CDR3 has 15 amino acids. The CDR3 loop is CASSRDRRSGYGYTF. The CDR3 DNA reads TGTGCCAGCAGCAGGGACAGGCGGTCGGGCTATGGCTACACCTTC.

The CDR3 region has the DNA TGTGCCAGCGGTATAAGGGGTGAAAAACTGTTTTTT. This translates into CASGIRGEKLFF. The genes are TRBV27 and TRBJ1-4; the D gene is possibly TRBD1 (5 bases). The CDR3 is 12 residues long. Trimming cost V 8 bases and J 7 bases, with 11 bases left between them. The germline CDR1 and CDR2 sequences are MNHEY and SMNVEV (reference sequence).

This clone has only a few counts. The chain carries TRBV5-1 and TRBJ2-1; D is possibly TRBD2 (6 bases). Trimming removed 1 base from V and 3 bases from J, with 11 bases in between. This CDR3 contains 15 residues. In germline, CDR1 is SGHRS, CDR2 YFSETQ. CDR3 coding DNA: TGCGCCAGCAGCTTGTCTGCGGGAAACTACAATGAGCAGTTCTTC. It codes for CASSLSAGNYNEQFF.

Only a few counts were recorded for this clone. The chain combines TRBV5-6 with TRBJ2-1; D gene unclear. Trimming stripped 2 bases from V and 7 bases from J, with 13 bases between. The CDR3 has 14 amino acids. Germline assignment: CDR1 SGHDT and CDR2 YYEEEE. DNA for the CDR3: TGTGCCAGCAGCTTTTGGTTTCAGGTAAATGAGCAGTTCTTC. This gives the protein CASSFWFQVNEQFF.

This clone appeared a single time. CDR3 nucleotide sequence: TGTGCCAGCAGCTTGACGGATTCTACCTACGAGCAGTACTTC. Translation: CASSLTDSTYEQYF. The J gene is TRBJ2-7, the V gene TRBV7-6; D call uncertain. Germline V CDR1 and CDR2: SGHVS, FNYEAQ. The germline V and J ends were trimmed by 3 bases and 2 bases, with 11 bases remaining between them. The CDR3 sequence is 14 residues long.

The genes are TRBV7-2 and TRBJ2-3; perhaps TRBD2 as D (5 bases). CDR3 length: 14 residues. The germline V gene has CDR1 SGHTA and CDR2 FQGNSA. V lost 1 base and J lost 4, with 9 bases in between. For the CDR3, the DNA is TGTGCCAGCAGCTTAGAACTAGAAGCAGATACGCAGTATTTT. Translated: CASSLELEADTQYF. The entire variable domain, with the rest obtained from reference TRBV7-2 and TRBJ2-3, is as follows: GAGVSQSPSNKVTEKGKDVELRCDPISGHTALYWYRQSLGQGLEFLIYFQGNSAPDKSGLPSDRFSAERTGGSVSTLTIQRTQQEDSAVYLCASSLELEADTQYFGPGTRLTVL.

The sample holds one count of this clone. The chain employs TRBV6-6 and TRBJ1-6; TRBD1 is a possible D gene (6 bases). Trimming took off 6 bases at V and 3 bases at J, with 15 bases between the two ends. The CDR3 runs 16 residues. CDR1 is MNHNY and CDR2 is SVGAGI in the germline V gene (reference sequence). The chain's CDR3 is CASRAGQSLYNSPLHF. The CDR3 DNA is TGTGCCAGCAGGGCCGGACAGAGCCTCTATAATTCACCCCTCCACTTT.

This clone occurred once. V and J are TRBV5-1 and TRBJ2-3; TRBD2 matches at 12 bases. The trim removed 4 bases at V and 5 bases at J, leaving 2 bases unmatched. In germline, CDR1 is SGHRS, CDR2 YFSETQ. This CDR3 has 14 residues. The CDR3 reads CASSLGLAGDTQYF. CDR3 bases: TGCGCCAGCAGCCTGGGACTAGCGGGAGATACGCAGTATTTT.

This clone was detected a few times. The chain is built from TRBV7-2 and TRBJ2-1; D gene ambiguous. Germline V gene data show CDR1 as SGHTA and CDR2 as FQGNSA. With 5 bases removed from V and 9 bases from J, the gap between germline ends came to 17 bases. CDR3 size: 14 residues. The CDR3 region is CASSIGPSSAEQFF. CDR3 bases: TGTGCCAGCAGCATTGGGCCCAGCTCGGCTGAGCAGTTCTTC.

This clone was seen just once. The chain is built from TRBV7-8 and TRBJ1-3; D ambiguous. Trimming left V 0 bases short and J 0 bases short, with 6 bases between. The CDR3 spans 15 residues. Germline V lookup: CDR1 SGHVS, CDR2 FQNEAQ. CDR3 nucleotide sequence: TGTGCCAGCAGCTTAGCCAGCGGCTCTGGAAACACCATATATTTT. It encodes CASSLASGSGNTIYF. Looking up the rest from reference TRBV7-8 and TRBJ1-3 gives the full variable domain: GAGVSQSPRYKVAKRGQDVALRCDPISGHVSLFWYQQALGQGPEFLTYFQNEAQLDKSGLPSDRFFAERPEGSVSTLKIQRTQQEDSAVYLCASSLASGSGNTIYFGEGSWLTVV.

For this clone: The junction departs from the called germline gene at one end, perhaps through a read error. The chain joins TRBV19 to TRBJ2-7; D is ambiguous. There are 10 residues in the CDR3. Looked up from germline, CDR1 is LNHDA and CDR2 is SQIVND (reference sequence). The CDR3 coding sequence is TGTGCCAGTAGTTCCTACCTAGGTTCCTTC. Translating gives CASSSYLGSF.

This chain uses TRBV25-1 with TRBJ2-3; 7 bases match TRBD2. Trimming removed 8 bases from V and 8 bases from J; junction bases left unmatched: 16. There are 15 residues in the CDR3. CDR1 and CDR2 (germline): MGHDK, SYGVNS. This CDR3 is CASQPEWGRAGTQYF. CDR3 nucleotide sequence: TGTGCCAGCCAACCAGAATGGGGGAGGGCTGGTACGCAGTATTTT.

This clone was seen only a few times. The V and J genes are TRBV5-1 and TRBJ2-7; TRBD2 might be the D (5 bases). Between the trimmed V and J ends, which lost 1 base and 0 bases, there was a span of 14 bases. The CDR3 sequence is 16 residues long. CDR1 is SGHRS, CDR2 YFSETQ, per germline. CDR3 DNA: TGCGCCAGCAGCTTGCTGTCCCCGGAGGTCTCCTACGAGCAGTACTTC. Translating gives CASSLLSPEVSYEQYF.

The rearrangement joins TRBV14 to TRBJ2-1; TRBD1 might be the D (5 bases). The CDR3 has 13 amino acids. V was shortened by 3 bases and J by 9 bases, with 12 bases between the two germline ends. Germline values: CDR1 SGHDN, CDR2 FVKESK. The CDR3 DNA reads as TGTGCCAGCAGCCAGAATCTAAGGGGTGAGCAGTTCTTC. It encodes CASSQNLRGEQFF.

This clone was observed a few times. V gene TRBV10-3 combines with J gene TRBJ1-1, with no clear D. CDR3 length equals 14 residues. V lost 7 bases and J lost 5, with 17 bases in between. Germline assignment: CDR1 ENHRY and CDR2 SYGVKD. DNA of the CDR3: TGTGCCATCACGATGAACCCAATTGGTACTGAAGCTTTCTTT. Translation: CAITMNPIGTEAFF.

The J gene is TRBJ2-7, the V gene TRBV7-2; 7 bases line up with TRBD1. The CDR3 sequence is 14 residues long. Trimming cost V 6 bases and J 2 bases; bases outside gene matches: 7. Germline loops: CDR1 SGHTA, CDR2 FQGNSA. The CDR3 is CASRTGQPTYEQYF. Written as DNA, the CDR3 is TGTGCCAGCAGAACGGGACAGCCAACCTACGAGCAGTACTTC.

This chain uses TRBV9 with TRBJ1-1; D unclear. Deletions cut 3 bases from V and 3 bases from J, with 12 bases between. CDR1 and CDR2 from the germline V gene are SGDLS and YYNGEE. The CDR3 spans 14 residues. The CDR3 DNA reads TGTGCCAGCAGCGAAACACTATATGACACTGAAGCTTTCTTT. Its protein product is CASSETLYDTEAFF. Full variable domain (remainder filled in from reference TRBV9 and TRBJ1-1): DSGVTQTPKHLITATGQRVTLRCSPRSGDLSVYWYQQSLDQGLQFLIQYYNGEERAKGNILERFSAQQFPDLHSELNLSSLELGDSALYFCASSETLYDTEAFFGQGTRLTVV.

The rearrangement joins TRBV6-4 to TRBJ2-2; TRBD1 agrees at 8 bases. Germline assignment: CDR1 MRHNA and CDR2 SNTAGT. The junction had 7 bases not matched to a gene; V was cut back by 3 bases and J by 4 bases. This CDR3 is 16 amino acids long. CDR3 DNA: TGTGCCAGCAGTGAATCGGGACAGGTCCTCACCGGGGAGCTGTTTTTT. Its protein product is CASSESGQVLTGELFF.

This rearrangement joins TRBV5-6 to TRBJ2-7; 10 positions match TRBD1. Germline lookup yields CDR1 SGHDT and CDR2 YYEEEE. There are 15 residues in the CDR3. V was pared by 1 base and J by 5 bases, with 6 bases of the junction left unmatched. CDR3 in amino acids: CASSLLGQGLNEQYF. Here the CDR3 DNA reads TGTGCCAGCAGCTTGCTGGGACAGGGGTTGAACGAGCAGTACTTC.

CDR3 loop: CASSYETGSADTQYF. As DNA, the CDR3 is TGTGCCAGCAGTTATGAGACAGGGTCGGCAGATACGCAGTATTTT. The chain combines TRBV6-6 with TRBJ2-3, with 7 bases matching TRBD1. CDR1 and CDR2 from the germline V gene are MNHNY and SVGAGI (reference sequence). Trimming removed 3 bases from V and 4 bases from J; junction bases left unmatched: 7. This CDR3 has 15 residues.

CDR3: CASSPFDRQGVGYTF. DNA for the CDR3: TGCGCCAGCAGCCCATTCGACAGGCAGGGGGTTGGCTACACCTTC. This rearrangement joins TRBV4-1 to TRBJ1-2; TRBD1 aligns across 7 bases. CDR1 is MGHRA, CDR2 YSYEKL, per germline. The CDR3 spans 15 residues. The V segment lost 4 bases and the J segment 7 bases; nucleotides outside the gene matches: 12.

The genes are TRBV4-1 and TRBJ2-1; no clear D gene. This CDR3 contains 15 residues. Germline V lookup: CDR1 MGHRA, CDR2 YSYEKL. Trimming stripped 2 bases from V and 5 bases from J, with 13 bases between. This CDR3 is CASSQMPNRDNEQFF. The CDR3 DNA sequence: TGCGCCAGCAGCCAAATGCCAAACCGGGACAATGAGCAGTTCTTC.

This sequence joins TRBV5-1 and TRBJ2-1; no reliable D call. CDR1 SGHRS and CDR2 YFSETQ come from the germline V gene. V lost 4 bases to trimming and J lost 6 bases, with 11 bases between them. The CDR3 spans 13 residues. CDR3 sequence: CASSPPRTNEQFF. DNA for the CDR3: TGCGCCAGCAGCCCCCCCCGGACCAATGAGCAGTTCTTC. Filled out from reference TRBV5-1 and TRBJ2-1, the complete variable domain reads KAGVTQTPRYLIKTRGQQVTLSCSPISGHRSVSWYQQTPGQGLQFLFEYFSETQRNKGNFPGRFSGRQFSNSRSEMNVSTLELGDSALYLCASSPPRTNEQFFGPGTRLTVL.

The J gene is TRBJ1-1, the V gene TRBV5-1, with 10 bases matching TRBD1. The germline CDR1 and CDR2 sequences are SGHRS and YFSETQ. The CDR3 runs 19 residues. V lost 2 bases, J lost 0 bases, and 13 bases stayed unmatched. The CDR3 DNA reads as TGCGCCAGCAGCTTCGGTATAGGACAGGGGGAAATGGTGAACACTGAAGCTTTCTTT. Amino acids: CASSFGIGQGEMVNTEAFF. The full variable domain, its missing parts supplied by reference TRBV5-1 and TRBJ1-1, is KAGVTQTPRYLIKTRGQQVTLSCSPISGHRSVSWYQQTPGQGLQFLFEYFSETQRNKGNFPGRFSGRQFSNSRSEMNVSTLELGDSALYLCASSFGIGQGEMVNTEAFFGQGTRLTVV.